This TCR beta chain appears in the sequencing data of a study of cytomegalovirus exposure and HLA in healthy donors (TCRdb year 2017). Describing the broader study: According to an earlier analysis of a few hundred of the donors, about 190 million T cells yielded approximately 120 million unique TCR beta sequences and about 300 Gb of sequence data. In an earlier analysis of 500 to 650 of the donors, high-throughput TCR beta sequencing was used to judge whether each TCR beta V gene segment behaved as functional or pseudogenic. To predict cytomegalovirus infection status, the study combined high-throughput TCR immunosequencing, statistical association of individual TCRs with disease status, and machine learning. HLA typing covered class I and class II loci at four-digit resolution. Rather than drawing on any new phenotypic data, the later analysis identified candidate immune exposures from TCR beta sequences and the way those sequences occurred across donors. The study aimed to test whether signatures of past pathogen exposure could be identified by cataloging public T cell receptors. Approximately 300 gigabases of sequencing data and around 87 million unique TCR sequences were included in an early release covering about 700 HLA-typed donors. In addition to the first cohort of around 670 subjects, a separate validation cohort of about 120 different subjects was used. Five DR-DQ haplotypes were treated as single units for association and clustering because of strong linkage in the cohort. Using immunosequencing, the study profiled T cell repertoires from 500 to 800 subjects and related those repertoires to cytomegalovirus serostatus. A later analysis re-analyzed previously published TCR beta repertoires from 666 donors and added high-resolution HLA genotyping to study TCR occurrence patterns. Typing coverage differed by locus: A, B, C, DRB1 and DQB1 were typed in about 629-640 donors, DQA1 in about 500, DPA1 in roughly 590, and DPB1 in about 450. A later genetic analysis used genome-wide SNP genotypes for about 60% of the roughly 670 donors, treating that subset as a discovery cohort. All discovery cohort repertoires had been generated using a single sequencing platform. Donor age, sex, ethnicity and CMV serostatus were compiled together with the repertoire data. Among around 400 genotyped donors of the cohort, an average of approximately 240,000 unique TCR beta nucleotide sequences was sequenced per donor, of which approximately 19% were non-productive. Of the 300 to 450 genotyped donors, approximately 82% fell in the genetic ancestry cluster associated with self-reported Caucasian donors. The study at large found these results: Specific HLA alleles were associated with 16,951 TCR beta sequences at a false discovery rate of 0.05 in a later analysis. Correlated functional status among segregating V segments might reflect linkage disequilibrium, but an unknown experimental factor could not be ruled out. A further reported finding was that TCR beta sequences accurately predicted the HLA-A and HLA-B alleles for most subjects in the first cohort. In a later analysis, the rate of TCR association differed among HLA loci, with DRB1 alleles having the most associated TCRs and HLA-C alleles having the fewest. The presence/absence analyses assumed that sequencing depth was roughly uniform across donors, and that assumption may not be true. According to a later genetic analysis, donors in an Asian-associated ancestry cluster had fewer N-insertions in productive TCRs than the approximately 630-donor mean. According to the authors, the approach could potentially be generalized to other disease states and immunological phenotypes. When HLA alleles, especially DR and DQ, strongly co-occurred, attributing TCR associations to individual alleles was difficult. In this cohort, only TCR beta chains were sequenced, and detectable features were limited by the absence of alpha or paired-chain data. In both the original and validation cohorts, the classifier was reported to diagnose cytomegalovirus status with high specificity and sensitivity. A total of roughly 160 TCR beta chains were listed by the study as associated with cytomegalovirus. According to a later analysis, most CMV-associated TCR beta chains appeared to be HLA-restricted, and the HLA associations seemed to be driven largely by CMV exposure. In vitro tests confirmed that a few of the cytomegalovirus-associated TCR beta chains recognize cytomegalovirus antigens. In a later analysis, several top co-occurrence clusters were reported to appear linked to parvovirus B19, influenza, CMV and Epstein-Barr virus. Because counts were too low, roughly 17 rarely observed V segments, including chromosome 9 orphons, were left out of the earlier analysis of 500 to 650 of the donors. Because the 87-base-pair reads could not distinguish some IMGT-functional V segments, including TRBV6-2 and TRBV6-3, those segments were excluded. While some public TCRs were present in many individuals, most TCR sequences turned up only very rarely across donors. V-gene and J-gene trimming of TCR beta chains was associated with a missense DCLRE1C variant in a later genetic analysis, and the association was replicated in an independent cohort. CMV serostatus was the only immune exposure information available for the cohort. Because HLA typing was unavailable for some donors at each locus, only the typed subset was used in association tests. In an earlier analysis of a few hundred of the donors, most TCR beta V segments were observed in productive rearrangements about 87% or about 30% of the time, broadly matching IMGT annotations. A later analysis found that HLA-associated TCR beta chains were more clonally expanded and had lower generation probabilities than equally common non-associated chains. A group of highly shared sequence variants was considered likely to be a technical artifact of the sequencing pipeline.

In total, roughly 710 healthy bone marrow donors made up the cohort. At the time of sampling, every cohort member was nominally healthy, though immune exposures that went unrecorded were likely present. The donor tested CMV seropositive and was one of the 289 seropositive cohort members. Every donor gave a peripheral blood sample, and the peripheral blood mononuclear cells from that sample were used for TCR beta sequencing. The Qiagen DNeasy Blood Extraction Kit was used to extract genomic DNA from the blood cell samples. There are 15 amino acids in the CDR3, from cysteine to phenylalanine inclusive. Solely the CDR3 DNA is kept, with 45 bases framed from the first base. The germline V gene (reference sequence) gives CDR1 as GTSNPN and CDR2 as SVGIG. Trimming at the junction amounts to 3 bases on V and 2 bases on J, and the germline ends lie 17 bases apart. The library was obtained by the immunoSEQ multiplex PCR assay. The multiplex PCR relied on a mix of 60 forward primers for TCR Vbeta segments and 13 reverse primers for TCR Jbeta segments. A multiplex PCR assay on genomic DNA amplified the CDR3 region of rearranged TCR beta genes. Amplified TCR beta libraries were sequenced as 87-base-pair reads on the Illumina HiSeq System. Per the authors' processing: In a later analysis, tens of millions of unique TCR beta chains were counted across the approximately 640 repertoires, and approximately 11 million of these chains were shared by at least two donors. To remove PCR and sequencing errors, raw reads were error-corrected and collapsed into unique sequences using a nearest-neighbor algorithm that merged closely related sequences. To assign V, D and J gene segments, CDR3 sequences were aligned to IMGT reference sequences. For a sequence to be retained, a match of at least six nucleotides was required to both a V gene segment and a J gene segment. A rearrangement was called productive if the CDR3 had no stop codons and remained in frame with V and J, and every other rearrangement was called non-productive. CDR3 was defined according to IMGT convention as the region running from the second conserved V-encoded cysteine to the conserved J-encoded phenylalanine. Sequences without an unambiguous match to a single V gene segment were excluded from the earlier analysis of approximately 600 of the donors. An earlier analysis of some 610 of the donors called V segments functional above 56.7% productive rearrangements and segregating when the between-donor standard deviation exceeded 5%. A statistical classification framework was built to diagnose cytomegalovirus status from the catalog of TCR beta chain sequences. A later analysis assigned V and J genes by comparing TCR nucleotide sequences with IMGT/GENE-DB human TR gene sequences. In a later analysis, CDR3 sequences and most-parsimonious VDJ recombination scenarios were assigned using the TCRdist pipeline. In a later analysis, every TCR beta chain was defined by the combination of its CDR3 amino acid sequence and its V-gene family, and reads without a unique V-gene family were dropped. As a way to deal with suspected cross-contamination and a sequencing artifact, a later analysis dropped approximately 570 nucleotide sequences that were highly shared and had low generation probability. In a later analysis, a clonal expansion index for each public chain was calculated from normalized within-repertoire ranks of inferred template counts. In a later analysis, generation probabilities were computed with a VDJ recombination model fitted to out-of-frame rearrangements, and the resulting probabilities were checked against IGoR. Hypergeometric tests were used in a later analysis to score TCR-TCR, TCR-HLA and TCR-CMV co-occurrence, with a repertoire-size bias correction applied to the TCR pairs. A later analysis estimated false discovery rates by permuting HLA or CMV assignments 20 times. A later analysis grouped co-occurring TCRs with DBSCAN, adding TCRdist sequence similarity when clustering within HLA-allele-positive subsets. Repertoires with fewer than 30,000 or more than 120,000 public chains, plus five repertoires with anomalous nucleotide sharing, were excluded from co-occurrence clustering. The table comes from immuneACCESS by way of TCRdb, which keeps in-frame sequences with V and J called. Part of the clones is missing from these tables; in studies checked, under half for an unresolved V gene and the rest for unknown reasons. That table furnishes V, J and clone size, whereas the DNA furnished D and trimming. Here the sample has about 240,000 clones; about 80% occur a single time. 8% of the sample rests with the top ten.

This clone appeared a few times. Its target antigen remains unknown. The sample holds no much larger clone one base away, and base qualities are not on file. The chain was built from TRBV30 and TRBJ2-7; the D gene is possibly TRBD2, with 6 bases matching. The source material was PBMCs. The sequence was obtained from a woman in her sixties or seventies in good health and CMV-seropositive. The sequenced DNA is TGTGCCTGGAGCCCACGCGGGATAGGAGCCTACGAGCAGTACTTC. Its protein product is CAWSPRGIGAYEQYF. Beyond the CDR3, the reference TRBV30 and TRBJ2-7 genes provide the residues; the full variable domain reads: SQTIHQWPATLVQPVGSPLSLECTVEGTSNPNLYWYRQAAGRGLQLLFYSVGIGQISSEVPQNLSASRPQDRQFILSSKKLLLSDSGFYLCAWSPRGIGAYEQYFGPGTRLTVT.